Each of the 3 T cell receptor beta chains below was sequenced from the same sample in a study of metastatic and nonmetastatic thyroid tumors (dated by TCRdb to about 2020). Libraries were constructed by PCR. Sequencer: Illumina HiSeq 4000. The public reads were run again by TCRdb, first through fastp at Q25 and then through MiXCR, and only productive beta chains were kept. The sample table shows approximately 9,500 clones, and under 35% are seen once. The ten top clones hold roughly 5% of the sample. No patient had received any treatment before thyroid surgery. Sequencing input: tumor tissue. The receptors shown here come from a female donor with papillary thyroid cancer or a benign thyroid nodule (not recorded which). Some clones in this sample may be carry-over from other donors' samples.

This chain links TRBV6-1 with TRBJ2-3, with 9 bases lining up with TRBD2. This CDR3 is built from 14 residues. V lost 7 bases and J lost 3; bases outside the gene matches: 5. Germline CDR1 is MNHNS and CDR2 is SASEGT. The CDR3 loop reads CASTGLASTDTQYF. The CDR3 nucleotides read TGTGCCAGCACCGGACTAGCGTCGACAGATACGCAGTATTTT.

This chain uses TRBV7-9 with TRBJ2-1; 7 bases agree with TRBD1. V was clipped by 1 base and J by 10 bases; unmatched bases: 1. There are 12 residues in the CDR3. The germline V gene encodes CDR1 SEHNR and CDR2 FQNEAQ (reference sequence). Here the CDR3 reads CASSLGDREQFF. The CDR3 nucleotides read TGTGCCAGCAGCTTAGGGGACAGAGAGCAGTTCTTC.

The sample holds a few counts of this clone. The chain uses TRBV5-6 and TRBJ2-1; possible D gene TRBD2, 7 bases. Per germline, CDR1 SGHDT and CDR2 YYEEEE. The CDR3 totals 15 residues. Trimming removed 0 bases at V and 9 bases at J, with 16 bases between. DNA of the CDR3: TGTGCCAGCAGCTTGGTGGTGGGGGGGGCCACTGAGCAGTTCTTC. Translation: CASSLVVGGATEQFF.